Below are 10 T cell receptor beta chains sequenced from a single sample in a study of neurological immune-mediated disorders (dated by TCRdb to between 2018 and 2020). The library came from 5' RACE. Sequencing was performed on an Illumina HiSeq 2500. The public reads were reanalyzed by TCRdb: fastp trimming at Q25, MiXCR alignment, in-frame beta chains only. Every CDR3 protein is listed once, alongside the most common genes and DNA of its rows. Counted in this sample were under 60,000 distinct CDR3 sequences; approximately 10% of them appeared once. Clones ranked in the top ten supply 21% of the sample. Sample: PBMCs. The receptors were gathered from a woman aged 40 to 55 with HTLV-1-associated myelopathy (HAM/TSP).

Ten or more counts support this clonotype. The chain uses TRBV7-2 and TRBJ1-2; D call uncertain. CDR1 is SGHTA, CDR2 FQGNSA, per germline. The V end was cut by 2 bases, the J end by 8 bases, with 12 bases between. The CDR3 runs 13 residues. DNA for the CDR3: TGTGCCAGCAGCTTATCGGGGATCCGGGGCTACACCTTC. Its protein product is CASSLSGIRGYTF.

The table lists this clonotype with many counts. This chain connects TRBV7-2 to TRBJ2-1; TRBD2 matches 10 bases. In germline, CDR1 is SGHTA, CDR2 FQGNSA. The CDR3 is 15 amino acids. The V segment lost 0 bases and the J segment 9 bases; nucleotides outside the gene matches: 5. CDR3 nucleotides: TGTGCCAGCAGCTTAGCCGTGACTAGCGGGCTTGAGCAGTTCTTC. Amino acids: CASSLAVTSGLEQFF.

This clonotype was observed at least ten times. The chain uses TRBV7-6 and TRBJ1-6; TRBD1 matches 11 bases. V lost 2 bases to trimming and J lost 7 bases; unmatched junction nucleotides: 13. Germline CDR1 SGHVS, CDR2 FNYEAQ. The CDR3 totals 19 residues. CDR3 loop: CASSLFLRTGGLRNSPLHF. DNA for the CDR3: TGTGCCAGCAGCTTATTCTTAAGGACAGGGGGCTTAAGGAATTCACCCCTCCACTTT.

This clonotype was counted many times. This chain connects TRBV2 to TRBJ2-2; D might be TRBD1 (5 bases). The CDR3 spans 14 residues. Trimming stripped 3 bases from V and 4 bases from J, with 9 bases between. The germline V gene has CDR1 SNHLY and CDR2 FYNNEI. In nucleotides, the CDR3 is TGTGCCAGCAGTGATAGGGGTGGCACCGGGGAGCTGTTTTTT. Encoded protein: CASSDRGGTGELFF.

Comments on this clonotype: The DNA is left out, because the CDR3 cannot be placed on it with certainty; the CDR3 is given as TCRdb lists it. The chain couples TRBV18 to TRBJ2-1; the table's D call, TRBD1, has no DNA check behind it. With termini counted, the CDR3 has 24 amino acids. Per germline, CDR1 KGHSH and CDR2 LQKENI. This chain's CDR3 is CASSQTSVYFCASSRSGGWNEQFF.

This clonotype has only a few counts. The chain is built from TRBV29-1 and TRBJ1-2; tentatively, D is TRBD1 (5 bases). The CDR3 runs 13 residues. The V end was cut by 2 bases, the J end by 3 bases, with 10 bases between. Germline CDR1 SQVTM, CDR2 ANQGSEA. The CDR3: CSVENRPYYGYTF. The CDR3 DNA sequence: TGCAGCGTTGAAAACAGGCCCTACTATGGCTACACCTTC.

This clonotype was detected many times. The chain combines TRBV10-3 with TRBJ2-2; D uncertain. This CDR3 has 15 residues. Trimming took 4 bases from V and 0 from J, leaving 9 bases between them. Germline CDR1 and CDR2: ENHRY and SYGVKD. The CDR3 DNA sequence: TGTGCCATCAGTGGCGGCGGATCGAACACCGGGGAGCTGTTTTTT. It specifies CAISGGGSNTGELFF.

CDR3 in amino acids: CASSRDEQYF. The CDR3 nucleotides are TGTGCCAGCAGCCGGGACGAGCAGTACTTC. This chain links TRBV7-6 with TRBJ2-7; D gene ambiguous. The CDR3 totals 10 residues. The ends were cut back, 5 bases at V and 5 bases at J, with 4 bases in the middle. The germline gives CDR1 SGHVS, CDR2 FNYEAQ.

This clonotype was observed at least ten times. V and J are TRBV12-3 or TRBV12-4 and TRBJ2-2, with 10 bases fitting TRBD2. The CDR3 extends over 15 amino acids. The junction had 5 bases not matched to a gene; V was cut back by 6 bases and J by 4 bases. CDR3 nucleotide sequence: TGTGCCAGCAGGGGAGCGGGGGGGCCCACCGGGGAGCTGTTTTTT. Residues: CASRGAGGPTGELFF.

This clonotype was seen many times. This chain connects TRBV5-1 to TRBJ2-3; unclear D gene. CDR3 length equals 14 residues. Per the germline V gene, CDR1 is SGHRS and CDR2 is YFSETQ. V lost 5 bases, J lost 3 bases, and 13 bases lay in between. The CDR3 protein is CASSFTAATDTQYF. DNA for the CDR3: TGCGCCAGCAGTTTTACAGCAGCTACAGATACGCAGTATTTT.